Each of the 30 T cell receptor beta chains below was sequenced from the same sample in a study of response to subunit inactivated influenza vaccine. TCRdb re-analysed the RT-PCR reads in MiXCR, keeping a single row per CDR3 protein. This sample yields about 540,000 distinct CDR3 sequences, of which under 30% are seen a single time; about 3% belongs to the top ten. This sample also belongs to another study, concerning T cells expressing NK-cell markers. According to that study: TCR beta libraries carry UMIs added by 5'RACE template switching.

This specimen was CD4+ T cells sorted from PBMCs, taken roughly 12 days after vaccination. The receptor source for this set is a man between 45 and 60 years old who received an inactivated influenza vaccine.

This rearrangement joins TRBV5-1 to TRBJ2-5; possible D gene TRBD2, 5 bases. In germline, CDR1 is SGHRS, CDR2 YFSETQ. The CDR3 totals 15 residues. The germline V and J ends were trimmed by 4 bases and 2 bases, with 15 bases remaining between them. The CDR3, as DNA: TGCGCCAGCAGCGCCCGGGATACTAGACAAGAGACCCAGTACTTC. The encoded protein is CASSARDTRQETQYF.

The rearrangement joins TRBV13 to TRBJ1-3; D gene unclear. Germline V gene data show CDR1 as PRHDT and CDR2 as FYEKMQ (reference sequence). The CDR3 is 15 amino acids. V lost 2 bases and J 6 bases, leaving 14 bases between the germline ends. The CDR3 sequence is CASSLRRHHANTIYF. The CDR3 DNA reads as TGTGCCAGCAGCTTACGAAGACATCACGCAAACACCATATATTTT.

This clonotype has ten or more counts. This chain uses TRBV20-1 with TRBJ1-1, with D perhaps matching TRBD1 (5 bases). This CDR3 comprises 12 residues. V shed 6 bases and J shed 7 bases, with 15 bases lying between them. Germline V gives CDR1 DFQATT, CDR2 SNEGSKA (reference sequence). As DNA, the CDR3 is TGCAGTGCGGATGGGGGGAATATTGAAGCTTTCTTT. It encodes CSADGGNIEAFF.

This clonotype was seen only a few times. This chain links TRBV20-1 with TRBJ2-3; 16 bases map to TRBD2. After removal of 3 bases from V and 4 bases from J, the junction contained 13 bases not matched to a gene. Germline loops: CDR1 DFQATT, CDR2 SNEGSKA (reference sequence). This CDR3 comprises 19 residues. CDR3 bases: TGCAGTGCTAGTTTTAATCCGGGACTAGCGGGGGGGCTGGCAGATACGCAGTATTTT. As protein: CSASFNPGLAGGLADTQYF.

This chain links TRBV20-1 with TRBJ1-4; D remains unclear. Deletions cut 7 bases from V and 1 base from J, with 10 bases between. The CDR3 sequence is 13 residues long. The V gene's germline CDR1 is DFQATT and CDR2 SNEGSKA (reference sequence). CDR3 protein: CSGMLGTNEKLFF. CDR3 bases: TGCAGTGGGATGTTGGGAACTAATGAAAAACTGTTTTTT.

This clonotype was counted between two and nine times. CDR3 coding DNA: TGTGCCAGCAGGCGGGACGCCGGCTCCTACGAGCAGTACTTC. Translating it yields CASRRDAGSYEQYF. This sequence joins TRBV6-2 or TRBV6-3 and TRBJ2-7, with D possibly TRBD2 on 6 matching bases. The CDR3 loop spans 14 amino acids. Germline-derived CDR1 and CDR2 are MNHEY and SVGEGT. V was clipped by 6 bases and J by 0 bases, with 12 bases between them.

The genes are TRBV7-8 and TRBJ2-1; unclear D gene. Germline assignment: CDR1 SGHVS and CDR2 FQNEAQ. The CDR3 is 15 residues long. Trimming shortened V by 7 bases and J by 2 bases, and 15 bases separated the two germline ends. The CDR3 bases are TGTGCCAGCATCCCCACAGCGATCACCTACAATGAGCAGTTCTTC. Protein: CASIPTAITYNEQFF.

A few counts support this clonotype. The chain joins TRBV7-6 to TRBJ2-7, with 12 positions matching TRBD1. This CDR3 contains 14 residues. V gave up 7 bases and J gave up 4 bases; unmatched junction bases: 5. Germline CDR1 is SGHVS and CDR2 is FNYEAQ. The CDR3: CASTSGQGAYEQYF. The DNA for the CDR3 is TGTGCCAGCACCTCGGGACAGGGGGCTTACGAGCAGTACTTC.

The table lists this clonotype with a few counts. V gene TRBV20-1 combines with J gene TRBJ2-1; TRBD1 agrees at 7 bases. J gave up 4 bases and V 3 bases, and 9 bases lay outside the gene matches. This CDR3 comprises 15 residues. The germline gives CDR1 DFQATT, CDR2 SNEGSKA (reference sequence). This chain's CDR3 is CSARSGTAKYNEQFF. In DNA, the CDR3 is TGCAGTGCTAGGTCCGGGACAGCGAAGTACAATGAGCAGTTCTTC.

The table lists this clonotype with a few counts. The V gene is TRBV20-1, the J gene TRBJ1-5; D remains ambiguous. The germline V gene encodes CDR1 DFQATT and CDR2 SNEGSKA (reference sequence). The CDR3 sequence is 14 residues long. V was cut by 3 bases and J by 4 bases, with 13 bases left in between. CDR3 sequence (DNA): TGCAGTGCTAGCAAAGGCCCAGTAAATCAGCCCCAGCATTTT. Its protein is CSASKGPVNQPQHF.

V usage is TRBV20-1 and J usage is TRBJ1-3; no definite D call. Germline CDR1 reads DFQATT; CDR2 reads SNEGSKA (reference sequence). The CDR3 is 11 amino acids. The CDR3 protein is CSSNSGNTIYF. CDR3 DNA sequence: TGCAGCTCCAACTCTGGAAACACCATATATTTT.

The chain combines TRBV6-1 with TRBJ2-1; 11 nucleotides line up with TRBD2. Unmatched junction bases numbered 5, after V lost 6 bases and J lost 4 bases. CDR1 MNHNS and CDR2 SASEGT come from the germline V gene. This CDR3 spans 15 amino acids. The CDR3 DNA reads TGTGCCAGCAGGATGACTAGCGGGGAGTACAATGAGCAGTTCTTC. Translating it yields CASRMTSGEYNEQFF.

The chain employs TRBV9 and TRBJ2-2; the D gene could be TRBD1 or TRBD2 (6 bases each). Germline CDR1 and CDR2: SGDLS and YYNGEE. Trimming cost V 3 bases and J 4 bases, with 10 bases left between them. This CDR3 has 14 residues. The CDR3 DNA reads TGTGCCAGCAGCGAAGGGGGGCCCACCGGGGAGCTGTTTTTT. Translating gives CASSEGGPTGELFF.

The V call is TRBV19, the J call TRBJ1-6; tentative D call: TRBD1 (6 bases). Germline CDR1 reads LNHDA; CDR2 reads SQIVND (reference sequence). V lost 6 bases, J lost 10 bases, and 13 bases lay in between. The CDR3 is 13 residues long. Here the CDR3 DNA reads TGTGCCAGTAGGTACAGGGTTGGCTCACCCCTCCACTTT. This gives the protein CASRYRVGSPLHF.

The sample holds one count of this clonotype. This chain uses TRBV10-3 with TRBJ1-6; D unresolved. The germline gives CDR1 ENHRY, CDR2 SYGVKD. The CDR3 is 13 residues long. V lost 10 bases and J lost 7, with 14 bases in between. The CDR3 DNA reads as TGTGCCACCTCCGACCAAGCGAATTCACCCCTCCACTTT. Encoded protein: CATSDQANSPLHF.

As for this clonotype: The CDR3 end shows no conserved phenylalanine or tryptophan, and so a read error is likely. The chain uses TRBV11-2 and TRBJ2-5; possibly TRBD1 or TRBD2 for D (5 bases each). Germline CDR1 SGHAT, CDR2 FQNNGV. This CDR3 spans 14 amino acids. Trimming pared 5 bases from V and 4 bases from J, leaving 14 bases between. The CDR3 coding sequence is TGTGCCAGCAGCCCGGGGCAGGGCAGAGAGACCCAGTACTCC. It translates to CASSPGQGRETQYS.

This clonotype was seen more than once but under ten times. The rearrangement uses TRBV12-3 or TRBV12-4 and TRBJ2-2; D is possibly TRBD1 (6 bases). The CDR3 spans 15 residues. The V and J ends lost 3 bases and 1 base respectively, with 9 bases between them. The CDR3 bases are TGTGCCAGCAGTTTCTCCAGGGGGAACACCGGGGAGCTGTTTTTT. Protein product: CASSFSRGNTGELFF.

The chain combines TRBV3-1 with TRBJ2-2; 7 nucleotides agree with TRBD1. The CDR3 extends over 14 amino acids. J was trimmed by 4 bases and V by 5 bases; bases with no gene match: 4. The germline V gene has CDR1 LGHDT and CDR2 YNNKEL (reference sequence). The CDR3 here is CASSATGATGELFF. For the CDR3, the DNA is TGTGCCAGCAGCGCCACAGGGGCCACCGGGGAGCTGTTTTTT.

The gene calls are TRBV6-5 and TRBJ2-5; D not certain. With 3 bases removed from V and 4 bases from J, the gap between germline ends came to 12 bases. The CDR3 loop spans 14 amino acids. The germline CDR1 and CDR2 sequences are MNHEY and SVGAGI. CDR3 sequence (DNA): TGTGCCAGCAGTTATTCCCGAAGTGCAGAGACCCAGTACTTC. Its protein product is CASSYSRSAETQYF.

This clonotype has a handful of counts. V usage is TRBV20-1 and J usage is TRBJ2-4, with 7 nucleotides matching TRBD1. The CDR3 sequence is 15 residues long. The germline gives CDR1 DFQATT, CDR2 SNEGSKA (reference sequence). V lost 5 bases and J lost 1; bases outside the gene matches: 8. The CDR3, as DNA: TGCAGTGCTGGCCCCTTACAGGGGGCCAAAAACATTCAGTACTTC. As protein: CSAGPLQGAKNIQYF.

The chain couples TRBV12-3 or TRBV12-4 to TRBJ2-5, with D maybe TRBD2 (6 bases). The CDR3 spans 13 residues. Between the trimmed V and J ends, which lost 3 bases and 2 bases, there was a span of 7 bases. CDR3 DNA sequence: TGTGCCAGCAGTTTTGCGGGGCAAGAGACCCAGTACTTC. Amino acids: CASSFAGQETQYF.

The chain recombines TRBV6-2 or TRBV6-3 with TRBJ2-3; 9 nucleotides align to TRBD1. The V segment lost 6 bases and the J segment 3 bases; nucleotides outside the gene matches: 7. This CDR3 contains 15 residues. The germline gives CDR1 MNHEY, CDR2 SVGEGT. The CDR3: CASRVYRGPTDTQYF. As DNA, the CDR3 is TGTGCCAGCAGGGTATACAGGGGGCCGACAGATACGCAGTATTTT.

CDR3 sequence: CATSDVTSGMYEQFF. CDR3 nucleotide sequence: TGTGCCACCAGTGACGTGACTAGCGGGATGTATGAGCAGTTCTTC. V gene TRBV24-1 combines with J gene TRBJ2-1, with TRBD2 identical over 11 bases. Trimming removed 4 bases from V and 8 bases from J; junction bases left unmatched: 6. The CDR3 consists of 15 residues. Per germline, CDR1 KGHDR and CDR2 SFDVKD.

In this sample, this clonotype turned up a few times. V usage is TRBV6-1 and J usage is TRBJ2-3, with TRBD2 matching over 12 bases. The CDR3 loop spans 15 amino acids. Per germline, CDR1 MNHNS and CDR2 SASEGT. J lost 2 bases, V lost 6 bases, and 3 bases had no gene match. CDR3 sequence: CASRLAGGNTDTQYF. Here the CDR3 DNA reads TGTGCCAGCAGACTAGCGGGGGGCAACACAGATACGCAGTATTTT.

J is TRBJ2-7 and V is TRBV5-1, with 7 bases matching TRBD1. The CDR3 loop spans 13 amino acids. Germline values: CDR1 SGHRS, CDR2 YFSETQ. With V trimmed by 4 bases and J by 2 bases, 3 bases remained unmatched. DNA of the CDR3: TGCGCCAGCAGCACAGGGGCGACCTACGAGCAGTACTTC. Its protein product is CASSTGATYEQYF.

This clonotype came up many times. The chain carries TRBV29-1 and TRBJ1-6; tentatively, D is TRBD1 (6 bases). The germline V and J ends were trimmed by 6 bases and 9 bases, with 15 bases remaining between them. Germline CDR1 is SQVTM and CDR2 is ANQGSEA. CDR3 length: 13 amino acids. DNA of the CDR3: TGCAGCGTACGGACAGATGAAGGTTCACCCCTCCACTTT. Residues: CSVRTDEGSPLHF.

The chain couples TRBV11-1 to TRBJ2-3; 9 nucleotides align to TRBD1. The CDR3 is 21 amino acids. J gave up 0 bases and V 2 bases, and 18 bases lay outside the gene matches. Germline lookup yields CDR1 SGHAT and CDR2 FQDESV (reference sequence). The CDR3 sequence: CASSLWLGQGIKRSSTDTQYF. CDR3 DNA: TGTGCCAGCAGCTTATGGTTAGGACAGGGGATAAAGCGGAGTAGCACAGATACGCAGTATTTT.

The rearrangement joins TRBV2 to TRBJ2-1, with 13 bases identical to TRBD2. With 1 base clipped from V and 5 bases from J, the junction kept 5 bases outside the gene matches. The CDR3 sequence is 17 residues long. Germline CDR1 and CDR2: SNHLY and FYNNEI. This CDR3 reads CASSEVQGLAGDNEQFF. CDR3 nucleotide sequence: TGTGCCAGCAGTGAAGTCCAAGGACTAGCGGGAGACAATGAGCAGTTCTTC.

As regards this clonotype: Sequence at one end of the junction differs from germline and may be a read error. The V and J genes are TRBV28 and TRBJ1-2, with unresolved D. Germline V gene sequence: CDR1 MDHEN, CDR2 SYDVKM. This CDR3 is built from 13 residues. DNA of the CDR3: TGCCTCACTAGGAGAGGTTCTAACTATGGCTACACCTTC. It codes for CLTRRGSNYGYTF.

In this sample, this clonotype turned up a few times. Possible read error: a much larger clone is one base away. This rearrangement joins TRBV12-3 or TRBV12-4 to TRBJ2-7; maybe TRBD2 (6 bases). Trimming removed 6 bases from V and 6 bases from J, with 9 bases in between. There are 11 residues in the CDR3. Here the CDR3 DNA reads TGTGCCAGCAGCCACGGGGGCGAGCAGTACTTC. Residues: CASSHGGEQYF.